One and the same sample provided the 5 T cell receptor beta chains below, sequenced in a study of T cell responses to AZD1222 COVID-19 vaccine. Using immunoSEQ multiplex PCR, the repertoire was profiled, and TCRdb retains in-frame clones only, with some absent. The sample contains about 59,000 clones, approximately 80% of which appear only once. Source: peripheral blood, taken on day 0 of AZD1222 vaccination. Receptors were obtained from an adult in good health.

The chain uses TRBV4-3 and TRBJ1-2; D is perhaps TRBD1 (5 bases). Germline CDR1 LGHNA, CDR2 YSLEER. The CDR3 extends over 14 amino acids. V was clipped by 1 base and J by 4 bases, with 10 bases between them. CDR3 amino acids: CASSQGSGTYGYTF. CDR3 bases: TGCGCCAGCAGCCAAGGATCAGGGACCTATGGCTACACCTTC.

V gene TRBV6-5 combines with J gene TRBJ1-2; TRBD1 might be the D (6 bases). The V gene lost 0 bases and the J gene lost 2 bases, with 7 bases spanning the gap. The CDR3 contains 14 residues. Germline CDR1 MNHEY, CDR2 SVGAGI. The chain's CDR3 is CASSYSQGNYGYTF. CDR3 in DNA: TGTGCCAGCAGTTACTCGCAGGGGAACTATGGCTACACCTTC.

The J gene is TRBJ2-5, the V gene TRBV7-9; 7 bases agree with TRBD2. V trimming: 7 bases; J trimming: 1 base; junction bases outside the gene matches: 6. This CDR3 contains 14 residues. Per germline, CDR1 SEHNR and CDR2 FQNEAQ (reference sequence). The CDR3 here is CASTTLAIQETQYF. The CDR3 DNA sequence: TGTGCCAGCACCACACTAGCGATCCAAGAGACCCAGTACTTC. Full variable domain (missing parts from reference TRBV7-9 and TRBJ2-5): DTGVSQNPRHKITKRGQNVTFRCDPISEHNRLYWYRQTLGQGPEFLTYFQNEAQLEKSRLLSDRFSAERPKGSFSTLEIQRTEQGDSAMYLCASTTLAIQETQYFGPGTRLLVL.

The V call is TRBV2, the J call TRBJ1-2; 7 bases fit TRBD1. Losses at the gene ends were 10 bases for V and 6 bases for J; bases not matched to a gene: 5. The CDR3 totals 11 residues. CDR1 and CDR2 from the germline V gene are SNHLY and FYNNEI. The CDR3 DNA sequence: TGTGCCACCTCGACAGGGAATGGCTACACCTTC. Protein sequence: CATSTGNGYTF.

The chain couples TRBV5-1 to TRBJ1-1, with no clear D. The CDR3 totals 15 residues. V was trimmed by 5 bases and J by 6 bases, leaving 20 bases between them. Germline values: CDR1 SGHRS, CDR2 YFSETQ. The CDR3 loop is CASRIGSPGYSEAFF. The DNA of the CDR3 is TGCGCCAGCAGGATTGGGTCCCCGGGTTACTCTGAAGCTTTCTTT.